Listed below are T cell receptor beta chains from one sample, sequenced in a study of cytomegalovirus exposure and HLA in healthy donors. Generated by immunoSEQ multiplex PCR, the TCRdb table keeps only in-frame clones and is missing some. The sample lists roughly 130,000 clones; 80% were seen once. The sample consisted of PBMCs. Receptors originate from a man in his forties in good health and CMV-seronegative. Both conserved end residues are part of each CDR3. The D gene is left open where the match is weak. Rows give clone size only sometimes, using once, few, many, or a class for an expanded clone.

CDR3 length: 10
clone size: .
J gene: TRBJ1-1
V gene: TRBV6-1
D gene: .
CDR3 DNA: TGTGCCAGCATGCGTCATGAAGCTTTCTTT
CDR3 protein: CASMRHEAFF

CDR3 length: 15
clone size: .
J gene: TRBJ2-7
V gene: TRBV6-5
D gene: TRBD1
CDR3 DNA: TGTGCCAGCAGGCGGGGACAGGGGAAATCCTACGAGCAGTACTTC
CDR3 protein: CASRRGQGKSYEQYF

CDR3 length: 15
clone size: .
J gene: TRBJ2-5
V gene: TRBV5-6
D gene: TRBD2
CDR3 DNA: TGTGCCAGCAGCCGGGCGGGGGAGACTTTGGGGACCCAGTACTTC
CDR3 protein: CASSRAGETLGTQYF

CDR3 length: 16
clone size: .
J gene: TRBJ1-2
V gene: TRBV6-1
D gene: TRBD1
CDR3 DNA: TGTGCCAGCAGTGAAAGGGGACAGGGTTTATACTATGGCTACACCTTC
CDR3 protein: CASSERGQGLYYGYTF

CDR3 length: 13
clone size: once
J gene: TRBJ2-2
V gene: TRBV30
D gene: .
CDR3 DNA: TGTGCCTGGAGTGTATCTAGCACCGGGGAGCTGTTTTTT
CDR3 protein: CAWSVSSTGELFF

CDR3 length: 14
clone size: .
J gene: TRBJ1-2
V gene: TRBV27
D gene: TRBD1
CDR3 DNA: TGTGCCAGCAGTTGGACAGGGCAAAACTATGGCTACACCTTC
CDR3 protein: CASSWTGQNYGYTF

CDR3 length: 15
clone size: .
J gene: TRBJ1-5
V gene: TRBV2
D gene: .
CDR3 DNA: TGTGCCAGCAGCAGGAGGGCAAATAGCAATCAGCCCCAGCATTTT
CDR3 protein: CASSRRANSNQPQHF

CDR3 length: 14
clone size: .
J gene: TRBJ2-5
V gene: TRBV28
D gene: TRBD2
CDR3 DNA: TGTGCCAGCAGTTTGGGGACTAGCCAAGAGACCCAGTACTTC
CDR3 protein: CASSLGTSQETQYF

CDR3 length: 17
clone size: .
J gene: TRBJ1-4
V gene: TRBV30
D gene: TRBD1
CDR3 DNA: TGTGCCTGGAGTCCCAGGACAGGGGGCGGACCTAATGAAAAACTGTTTTTT
CDR3 protein: CAWSPRTGGGPNEKLFF

CDR3 length: 11
clone size: .
J gene: TRBJ2-1
V gene: TRBV6-6
D gene: .
CDR3 DNA: TGTGCCAGCACCCTAGGTAATGAGCAGTTCTTC
CDR3 protein: CASTLGNEQFF

CDR3 length: 15
clone size: .
J gene: TRBJ2-1
V gene: TRBV19
D gene: TRBD2
CDR3 DNA: TGTGCCAGTGTCCGGGAAGCGGGGGGGCCAAGTGAGCAGTTCTTC
CDR3 protein: CASVREAGGPSEQFF

CDR3 length: 15
clone size: .
J gene: TRBJ1-3
V gene: TRBV28
D gene: TRBD1
CDR3 DNA: TGTGCCAGCAGTTCTGGACAGGGGACTGGAAACACCATATATTTT
CDR3 protein: CASSSGQGTGNTIYF

CDR3 length: 16
clone size: .
J gene: TRBJ2-7
V gene: TRBV5-1
D gene: TRBD2
CDR3 DNA: TGCGCCAGCAGCCCTGCCCCCACTAGCGGTTCCTACGAGCAGTACTTC
CDR3 protein: CASSPAPTSGSYEQYF

CDR3 length: 17
clone size: .
J gene: TRBJ1-6
V gene: TRBV7-9
D gene: TRBD1
CDR3 DNA: TGTGCCAGCAGCTTACCCGACTCGGACAGGGATAATTCACCCCTCCACTTT
CDR3 protein: CASSLPDSDRDNSPLHF

CDR3 length: 15
clone size: few
J gene: TRBJ2-1
V gene: TRBV11-2
D gene: TRBD2
CDR3 DNA: TGTGCCAGCAGCTTAGGCGGGAGCGGATACAATGAGCAGTTCTTC
CDR3 protein: CASSLGGSGYNEQFF

CDR3 length: 10
clone size: .
J gene: TRBJ2-1
V gene: TRBV29-1
D gene: TRBD1
CDR3 DNA: TGCAGCGTCCAACAGGGGGAGCAGTTCTTC
CDR3 protein: CSVQQGEQFF

CDR3 length: 10
clone size: once
J gene: TRBJ2-7
V gene: TRBV28
D gene: .
CDR3 DNA: TGTGCCAGCATGGGGGGTGAGCAGTACTTC
CDR3 protein: CASMGGEQYF

CDR3 length: 16
clone size: .
J gene: TRBJ1-3
V gene: TRBV4-2
D gene: .
CDR3 DNA: TGTGCCAGCAGCCAAGCTGAAGGGGCCTCTGGAAACACCATATATTTT
CDR3 protein: CASSQAEGASGNTIYF

CDR3 length: 14
clone size: .
J gene: TRBJ2-1
V gene: TRBV18
D gene: .
CDR3 DNA: TGTGCCAGCTCACTGTCACAGGGATACAATGAGCAGTTCTTC
CDR3 protein: CASSLSQGYNEQFF

CDR3 length: 17
clone size: .
J gene: TRBJ2-7
V gene: TRBV27
D gene: .
CDR3 DNA: TGTGCCAGCAGTTCCCTTTCCTTTCCAGACAGAAACTACGAGCAGTACTTC
CDR3 protein: CASSSLSFPDRNYEQYF

CDR3 length: 16
clone size: .
J gene: TRBJ2-1
V gene: TRBV7-2
D gene: .
CDR3 DNA: TGTGCCAGCAGCTTAGCGGCTGTACTAGAGTACAATGAGCAGTTCTTC
CDR3 protein: CASSLAAVLEYNEQFF

CDR3 length: 15
clone size: few
J gene: TRBJ1-4
V gene: TRBV25-1
D gene: TRBD1
CDR3 DNA: TGTGCCAGCGGGGGTCCGACAGGGATTAATGAAAAACTGTTTTTT
CDR3 protein: CASGGPTGINEKLFF

CDR3 length: 10
clone size: few
J gene: TRBJ2-7
V gene: TRBV6-1
D gene: .
CDR3 DNA: TGTGCCAGCAGTGAAGCCTGGCTGTACTTC
CDR3 protein: CASSEAWLYF

CDR3 length: 14
clone size: .
J gene: TRBJ1-1
V gene: TRBV19
D gene: .
CDR3 DNA: TGTGCCAGTAGCGTAGGACTGGAGAACACTGAAGCTTTCTTT
CDR3 protein: CASSVGLENTEAFF

CDR3 length: 14
clone size: .
J gene: TRBJ2-2
V gene: TRBV27
D gene: .
CDR3 DNA: TGTGCCAGCAGTCCGACTCGAATAACCGGGGAGCTGTTTTTT
CDR3 protein: CASSPTRITGELFF

CDR3 length: 14
clone size: .
J gene: TRBJ2-1
V gene: TRBV19
D gene: .
CDR3 DNA: TGTGCCAGTACCCCTGCGGCGGGGTACAATGAGCAGTTCTTC
CDR3 protein: CASTPAAGYNEQFF